The entry below describes one T cell receptor (beta chain). The data derive from a study of T cell responses to AZD1222 COVID-19 vaccine. Sequencing used immunoSEQ multiplex PCR; TCRdb keeps in-frame clones, though not all of them. In the table there are 100,000 to 150,000 clones, roughly 93% of which are singletons. Sample: peripheral blood, taken 28 days after the second AZD1222 dose. The TCR comes from an adult who received the AZD1222 COVID-19 vaccine.

CDR3 sequence: CSVVVGGHAGGPQETQYF. The CDR3 DNA is TGCAGCGTTGTTGTCGGGGGCCACGCGGGAGGGCCCCAAGAGACCCAGTACTTC. The genes are TRBV29-1 and TRBJ2-5, with 9 nucleotides matching TRBD2. The CDR3 extends over 18 amino acids. Germline V gene data show CDR1 as SQVTM and CDR2 as ANQGSEA. V lost 4 bases to trimming and J lost 1 base; unmatched junction nucleotides: 16.